This TCR beta chain was identified during a study of shared clonotypes between healthy human individuals. Assay execution took place at the deep level. Clones were sequenced by immunoSEQ multiplex PCR, and TCRdb holds only the in-frame ones, with some missing. Here the sample spans over a million clones, around four fifths being singletons. The V gene lost 8 bases and the J gene lost 0 bases, with 17 bases spanning the gap. Per germline, CDR1 MGHDK and CDR2 SYGVNS. The CDR3 is 16 amino acids. Comment on this clone: Its antigen is unidentified.

Findings of the study overall: Investigators expected sequencing depth to affect clonotype sharing among donors. Naive subsets generally exceeded memory subsets in estimated richness.

The origin of this receptor is a young man in good health. Sequencing used memory CD4+ T cells sorted from blood. The subset denotes: CD45RA-negative fraction. The V call is TRBV25-1, the J call TRBJ1-3; TRBD1 is a possible D gene (6 bases). CDR3 DNA: TGTGCCAGCGGGGGTCTCGGACAGACCTCTGGAAACACCATATATTTT. Translation: CASGGLGQTSGNTIYF.